The clone carrying this T cell receptor beta chain showed up just a few times. The sample is drawn from a study of blood T cells in healthy people across ages. The germline gives CDR1 DFQATT, CDR2 SNEGSKA (reference sequence). The germline V and J ends were trimmed by 3 bases and 8 bases, with 11 bases remaining between them. The CDR3 has 12 amino acids. Primers used in a second PCR of roughly 6 to 11 cycles were a sample-barcoded 5' primer and a J-beta primer mix. Each cDNA molecule was tagged by a template-switch adaptor that had 12 random nucleotides. TCRdb independently ran MiXCR on the 5' RACE reads; one entry per CDR3 protein. Altogether about 1.4 million distinct CDR3 sequences are present, roughly 60% being singletons, with the ten largest covering 5% to 7%. Ranging in age from about 6 to 100, the donors were healthy Caucasian individuals from Russia. Every donor gave approximately 10 milliliters of peripheral blood. PBMCs, at least 7 million per sample, were isolated.

The chain links TRBV20-1 to TRBJ2-1; D unresolved. Sequences were obtained from blood. The sequence was obtained from a man in his late teens or twenties in good health. The CDR3 DNA reads as TGCAGTGCTAGCCCCGTTAACGATGAGCAGTTCTTC. The encoded protein is CSASPVNDEQFF.